This is a list of T cell receptor beta chains from one sample in a study of blood T cell repertoires in COVID-19. Sequencing was performed with immunoSEQ multiplex PCR; in TCRdb, only in-frame clones are kept and a portion is missing. This sample carries 88,000 or so clones, roughly 77% of them seen once, and the ten largest clones take 24%. Sequenced sample: peripheral blood. The source is a human donor in a cohort sampled during active COVID-19. Both conserved end residues are part of each CDR3. The order of the fields is J gene, clone size, V gene, D gene, CDR3 protein, CDR3 DNA. D genes are given only for firm matches. A row's size may be missing; if present it is once, few, many or a size class.

J: TRBJ2-1
size: -
V: TRBV19
D: TRBD2
CDR3: CASSVSGSSYNEQFF
DNA: TGTGCCAGTAGCGTTAGCGGGAGCTCCTACAATGAGCAGTTCTTC

J: TRBJ1-6
size: -
V: TRBV28
D: TRBD1
CDR3: CASHRGVSYNSPLHF
DNA: TGTGCCAGCCACAGGGGGGTCTCCTATAATTCACCCCTCCACTTT

J: TRBJ1-1
size: -
V: TRBV5-6
D: -
CDR3: CASSLARGRWRDTEAFF
DNA: TGTGCCAGCAGCTTGGCCCGTGGCAGGTGGAGGGACACTGAAGCTTTCTTT

J: TRBJ2-7
size: few
V: TRBV21-1
D: -
CDR3: CASSKAEKGFVHEQYF
DNA: TGTGCCAGCAGCAAAGCGGAAAAGGGGTTTGTCCACGAGCAGTACTTC

J: TRBJ2-1
size: -
V: TRBV6-1
D: TRBD2
CDR3: CASSEELAAYNEQFF
DNA: TGTGCCAGCAGTGAAGAACTAGCGGCCTACAATGAGCAGTTCTTC

J: TRBJ2-2
size: few
V: TRBV25-1
D: -
CDR3: CASSEVGVWSGTGELFF
DNA: TGTGCCAGCAGTGAAGTTGGAGTATGGTCGGGCACCGGGGAGCTGTTTTTT

J: TRBJ2-3
size: -
V: TRBV4-3
D: -
CDR3: CASRPELNTDTQYF
DNA: TGCGCCAGCAGACCGGAGTTAAACACAGATACGCAGTATTTT

J: TRBJ1-2
size: -
V: TRBV3-1/TRBV3-2
D: -
CDR3: CASSQDAAAYGYTF
DNA: TGTGCCAGCAGCCAAGATGCGGCAGCCTATGGCTACACCTTC

J: TRBJ1-1
size: few
V: TRBV2
D: -
CDR3: CASSDRGMTEAFF
DNA: TGTGCCAGCAGTGATAGGGGGATGACTGAAGCTTTCTTT

J: TRBJ1-2
size: -
V: TRBV6-6
D: TRBD1
CDR3: CASSATGTGYTF
DNA: TGTGCCAGCAGTGCGACAGGGACCGGCTACACCTTC

J: TRBJ2-3
size: -
V: TRBV11-2
D: -
CDR3: CASSPRGGEGAVDTQYF
DNA: TGTGCCAGCAGCCCAAGGGGGGGCGAGGGAGCTGTAGATACGCAGTATTTT

J: TRBJ2-7
size: -
V: TRBV7-9
D: -
CDR3: CASSRSGIEQYF
DNA: TGTGCCAGCAGCAGATCAGGGATTGAGCAGTACTTC

J: TRBJ1-3
size: -
V: TRBV3-1/TRBV3-2
D: -
CDR3: CASSRSEYRLSGNTIYF
DNA: TGTGCCAGCAGCCGGAGCGAGTACCGGCTCTCTGGAAACACCATATATTTT

J: TRBJ1-6
size: -
V: TRBV18
D: -
CDR3: CASSPLPGENSPLHF
DNA: TGTGCCAGCTCACCACTTCCAGGGGAAAATTCACCCCTCCACTTT